The present T cell receptor beta chain was sequenced within a study of cytomegalovirus exposure and HLA in healthy donors. Study findings and constraints: Specificity for CMV antigens was confirmed in vitro for three of the CMV-associated chains. Around 18,000 TCR beta sequences were associated with HLA alleles at 0.05 false discovery rate in a later analysis.

In germline, CDR1 is SGHTS, CDR2 YDEGEE. Unmatched junction bases numbered 8, after V lost 4 bases and J lost 8 bases. The CDR3 runs to 14 residues. PCR employed 60 Vbeta and 13 Jbeta primers. The method was immunoSEQ multiplex PCR; TCRdb's version includes in-frame clones alone and lacks a portion of them. Altogether roughly 110,000 clones are present, roughly 85% being singletons, with the ten largest covering around a fifth. Details on this clone: As yet, its antigen is unknown.

The TCR originated in a man aged 30 to 45 in good health and CMV-seropositive. Sequenced: PBMCs. The chain employs TRBV5-8 and TRBJ1-2, with 10 bases lining up with TRBD1. The CDR3 sequence is CASSVLGTGEGYTF. The DNA for the CDR3 is TGTGCCAGCAGCGTATTAGGGACAGGGGAAGGCTACACCTTC.